A single sample gave rise to the 32 T cell receptor beta chains below, sequenced in a study of T cell responses to AZD1222 COVID-19 vaccine. Using immunoSEQ multiplex PCR, the repertoire was profiled, and TCRdb retains in-frame clones only, with some absent. Seen here are about 130,000 clones, 85% to 95% observed once, and the top ten hold roughly 0.96%. The source material was peripheral blood, sampled on day 0 of AZD1222 vaccination. These receptors originate from an adult in good health.

V gene TRBV9 combines with J gene TRBJ2-2; no definite D call. This CDR3 spans 14 amino acids. V was cut by 0 bases and J by 1 base, with 4 bases left in between. Germline V gives CDR1 SGDLS, CDR2 YYNGEE. CDR3 DNA: TGTGCCAGCAGCGTAGACTGGAACACCGGGGAGCTGTTTTTT. As protein: CASSVDWNTGELFF.

The chain joins TRBV27 to TRBJ1-1; 8 bases fit TRBD1. CDR1 is MNHEY, CDR2 SMNVEV, per germline (reference sequence). V lost 3 bases and J lost 0; bases outside the gene matches: 6. The CDR3 totals 16 residues. CDR3 coding DNA: TGTGCCAGCAGTTTGGGGCAGGGGGCCTTGAACACTGAAGCTTTCTTT. Translating it yields CASSLGQGALNTEAFF.

The chain couples TRBV29-1 to TRBJ2-3; D possibly corresponds to TRBD1 (6 bases). This CDR3 comprises 13 residues. Germline CDR1 and CDR2: SQVTM and ANQGSEA. V was shortened by 2 bases and J by 4 bases, with 10 bases between the two germline ends. The CDR3 protein is CSVERRGSDTQYF. CDR3 bases: TGCAGCGTTGAACGAAGGGGGTCAGATACGCAGTATTTT.

V gene TRBV2 combines with J gene TRBJ1-5; 7 nucleotides align to TRBD1. The V segment lost 6 bases and the J segment 0 bases; nucleotides outside the gene matches: 17. The CDR3 is 19 amino acids. CDR1 and CDR2 from the germline V gene are SNHLY and FYNNEI. CDR3 in amino acids: CASRGSYAGGPYSNQPQHF. CDR3 nucleotide sequence: TGTGCCAGCAGAGGGTCTTACGCAGGGGGGCCATATAGCAATCAGCCCCAGCATTTT. Variable domain in full (rest from reference TRBV2 and TRBJ1-5): EPEVTQTPSHQVTQMGQEVILRCVPISNHLYFYWYRQILGQKVEFLVSFYNNEISEKSEIFDDQFSVERPDGSNFTLKIRSTKLEDSAMYFCASRGSYAGGPYSNQPQHFGDGTRLSIL.

This chain connects TRBV10-1 to TRBJ2-3; no definite D call. Trimming pared 0 bases from V and 1 base from J, leaving 8 bases between. Germline V gene lookup returns CDR1 WNHNN and CDR2 SYGVQD (reference sequence). The CDR3 extends over 15 amino acids. The CDR3 bases are TGCGCCAGCAGTGAGTCAAGTTCCGGCACAGATACGCAGTATTTT. Its protein is CASSESSSGTDTQYF.

The rearrangement links TRBV6-5 to TRBJ2-7, with D possibly called TRBD1 or TRBD2 (5 bases each). Germline CDR1 reads MNHEY; CDR2 reads SVGAGI. The length of the CDR3 is 13 residues. Trimming took off 8 bases at V and 4 bases at J, with 15 bases between the two ends. The CDR3 protein is CASREGPGYEQYF. In DNA, the CDR3 is TGTGCCAGCCGCGAGGGACCGGGTTACGAGCAGTACTTC.

The chain is built from TRBV5-5 and TRBJ1-1, with no clear D. CDR1 and CDR2 from the germline V gene are SGHKS and YYEKEE (reference sequence). The CDR3 has 15 amino acids. V was trimmed by 0 bases and J by 4 bases, leaving 13 bases between them. DNA for the CDR3: TGTGCCAGCAGCTTGGGGACGCAAATAAGCACTGAAGCTTTCTTT. Its protein is CASSLGTQISTEAFF.

The chain employs TRBV5-1 and TRBJ1-2, with 7 bases lining up with TRBD1. Trimming took 4 bases from V and 4 from J; bases not matched to a gene: 16. Germline lookup yields CDR1 SGHRS and CDR2 YFSETQ. CDR3 length: 17 residues. The CDR3 nucleotides read TGCGCCAGCAGCGCGAGTACCCAGGGACAGAAAACCTATGGCTACACCTTC. Translating gives CASSASTQGQKTYGYTF.

The V gene is TRBV6-5, the J gene TRBJ2-7, with D unresolved. The ends were cut back, 8 bases at V and 3 bases at J, with 11 bases in the middle. CDR3 length equals 12 residues. Germline values: CDR1 MNHEY, CDR2 SVGAGI. The CDR3 DNA follows: TGTGCCAGCGGCCTCATCGGCTACGAGCAGTACTTC. Protein product: CASGLIGYEQYF.

The chain combines TRBV9 with TRBJ2-7; a possible D gene is TRBD1 (5 bases). The length of the CDR3 is 14 residues. Trimming took 0 bases from V and 3 from J, leaving 10 bases between them. Looked up from germline, CDR1 is SGDLS and CDR2 is YYNGEE. The CDR3 is CASSVGQSYYEQYF. CDR3 in DNA: TGTGCCAGCAGCGTAGGACAGTCATACTACGAGCAGTACTTC.

This clone was found once. The chain uses TRBV4-1 and TRBJ2-1, with TRBD1 as a possible D gene (6 bases). Trimming left V 3 bases short and J 6 bases short, with 15 bases between. The CDR3 is 15 residues long. CDR1 is MGHRA, CDR2 YSYEKL, per germline. The CDR3 sequence is CASSHRDKGINEQFF. The CDR3 DNA sequence: TGCGCCAGCAGCCACCGGGACAAAGGAATCAATGAGCAGTTCTTC.

The V and J genes are TRBV10-3 and TRBJ2-7, with D possibly matching TRBD2 (5 bases). The V and J ends lost 0 bases and 7 bases respectively, with 10 bases between them. The CDR3 runs to 13 residues. Germline CDR1 reads ENHRY; CDR2 reads SYGVKD. The CDR3 is CAISESRAGEQYF. The CDR3 DNA reads TGTGCCATCAGTGAGTCGAGGGCCGGAGAGCAGTACTTC.

V gene TRBV2 combines with J gene TRBJ1-2; D is unclear. Germline V gives CDR1 SNHLY, CDR2 FYNNEI. There are 14 residues in the CDR3. V was cut by 6 bases and J by 5 bases, with 16 bases left in between. For the CDR3, the DNA is TGTGCCAGCAGAGAGACGGGAGGAGGATATGGCTACACCTTC. Protein product: CASRETGGGYGYTF.

This chain links TRBV7-3 with TRBJ2-3; D is unresolved. V gave up 5 bases and J gave up 0 bases, with 6 bases separating them. Germline V gene data show CDR1 as SGHTA and CDR2 as FQGTGA. This CDR3 is 13 amino acids long. CDR3 nucleotide sequence: TGTGCCAGCAGCCTCGCTAGCACAGATACGCAGTATTTT. Amino acids: CASSLASTDTQYF. Combining the CDR3 with reference TRBV7-3 and TRBJ2-3 gives the whole variable domain GAGVSQTPSNKVTEKGKYVELRCDPISGHTALYWYRQSLGQGPEFLIYFQGTGAADDSGLPNDRFFAVRPEGSVSTLKIQRTERGDSAVYLCASSLASTDTQYFGPGTRLTVL.

The gene calls are TRBV5-4 and TRBJ2-3; a weak D match, TRBD2 (5 bases). This CDR3 comprises 14 residues. V lost 4 bases, J lost 6 bases, and 15 bases lay in between. Germline V gene sequence: CDR1 SGHNT, CDR2 YYREEE (reference sequence). CDR3 DNA: TGTGCCAGCAGCGTGGAAGCGGTAGGCGATACGCAGTATTTT. Translated: CASSVEAVGDTQYF. The whole variable domain, filled in from reference TRBV5-4 and TRBJ2-3, reads ETGVTQSPTHLIKTRGQQVTLRCSSQSGHNTVSWYQQALGQGPQFIFQYYREEENGRGNFPPRFSGLQFPNYSSELNVNALELDDSALYLCASSVEAVGDTQYFGPGTRLTVL.

The chain is built from TRBV7-2 and TRBJ2-1; TRBD2 might be the D (6 bases). CDR3 length: 16 amino acids. Germline CDR1 is SGHTA and CDR2 is FQGNSA. The V end was cut by 4 bases, the J end by 3 bases, with 16 bases between. CDR3 nucleotide sequence: TGTGCCAGCAGCTACAAAAGGGACTCCGACTACAATGAGCAGTTCTTC. Translation: CASSYKRDSDYNEQFF.

J is TRBJ1-4 and V is TRBV11-2, with D uncertain. CDR3 length: 15 residues. Germline V CDR1 and CDR2: SGHAT, FQNNGV. The V and J ends lost 1 base and 8 bases respectively, with 14 bases between them. DNA for the CDR3: TGTGCCAGCAGCTTAGTGGCCGGGATGGGGGAAAAACTGTTTTTT. It encodes CASSLVAGMGEKLFF. The whole variable domain, filled in from reference TRBV11-2 and TRBJ1-4, reads EAGVAQSPRYKIIEKRQSVAFWCNPISGHATLYWYQQILGQGPKLLIQFQNNGVVDDSQLPKDRFSAERLKGVDSTLKIQPAKLEDSAVYLCASSLVAGMGEKLFFGSGTQLSVL.

CDR3 nucleotides: TGTGCCAGCGTAGGGGGCACGAACACTGAAGCTTTCTTT. It translates to CASVGGTNTEAFF. The chain has TRBV28 and TRBJ1-1; 7 bases line up with TRBD1. Trimming removed 8 bases from V and 1 base from J; junction bases left unmatched: 4. The CDR3 loop spans 13 amino acids. Germline CDR1 MDHEN, CDR2 SYDVKM.

The CDR3 loop is CASSLGTIYGYTF. The CDR3, as DNA: TGTGCCAGCAGCCTCGGGACCATCTATGGCTACACCTTC. This sequence joins TRBV7-9 and TRBJ1-2; D possibly corresponds to TRBD1 (5 bases). Germline V gives CDR1 SEHNR, CDR2 FQNEAQ (reference sequence). This CDR3 has 13 amino acids. V lost 5 bases and J 4 bases, leaving 11 bases between the germline ends.

The J gene is TRBJ1-5, the V gene TRBV6-1; D not certain. Deletions cut 2 bases from V and 2 bases from J, with 13 bases between. Looked up from germline, CDR1 is MNHNS and CDR2 is SASEGT. This CDR3 is built from 16 residues. CDR3 residues: CASSELRPNRNQPQHF. CDR3 DNA: TGTGCCAGCAGTGAACTAAGACCGAACCGCAATCAGCCCCAGCATTTT.

This rearrangement joins TRBV11-1 to TRBJ1-5; TRBD1 is a possible D gene (5 bases). The ends were cut back, 4 bases at V and 2 bases at J, with 9 bases in the middle. There are 14 residues in the CDR3. Germline lookup yields CDR1 SGHAT and CDR2 FQDESV (reference sequence). The CDR3: CASSSDTGNQPQHF. DNA for the CDR3: TGTGCCAGCAGCTCGGACACGGGCAATCAGCCCCAGCATTTT. Full variable domain (outside the CDR3, taken from reference TRBV11-1 and TRBJ1-5): EAEVAQSPRYKITEKSQAVAFWCDPISGHATLYWYRQILGQGPELLVQFQDESVVDDSQLPKDRFSAERLKGVDSTLKIQPAELGDSAMYLCASSSDTGNQPQHFGDGTRLSIL.

The chain joins TRBV7-8 to TRBJ2-7, with TRBD2 matching over 9 bases. The CDR3 spans 16 residues. In germline, CDR1 is SGHVS, CDR2 FQNEAQ. The J segment lost 2 bases and the V segment lost 1 base, leaving 6 bases of the junction unmatched. This CDR3 reads CASSLGAGGGAYEQYF. CDR3 coding DNA: TGTGCCAGCAGCTTAGGGGCCGGCGGGGGGGCCTACGAGCAGTACTTC.

This chain joins TRBV7-8 and TRBJ1-2; the match to TRBD1 covers 9 bases. Trimming cost V 3 bases and J 5 bases; bases outside gene matches: 4. Germline CDR1 is SGHVS and CDR2 is FQNEAQ. This CDR3 comprises 14 residues. The CDR3 reads CASSFGQGWYGYTF. As DNA, the CDR3 is TGTGCCAGCAGCTTCGGACAGGGGTGGTATGGCTACACCTTC. Variable domain in full (rest from reference TRBV7-8 and TRBJ1-2): GAGVSQSPRYKVAKRGQDVALRCDPISGHVSLFWYQQALGQGPEFLTYFQNEAQLDKSGLPSDRFFAERPEGSVSTLKIQRTQQEDSAVYLCASSFGQGWYGYTFGSGTRLTVV.

The chain recombines TRBV6-5 with TRBJ2-4, with TRBD1 matching 9 bases. The CDR3 sequence is 15 residues long. Germline loops: CDR1 MNHEY, CDR2 SVGAGI. With V trimmed by 5 bases and J by 9 bases, 11 bases remained unmatched. This CDR3 reads CASSPRQGVTGIQYF. CDR3 nucleotides: TGTGCCAGCAGTCCCCGACAGGGGGTGACGGGCATTCAGTACTTC.

This chain links TRBV12-3 or TRBV12-4 with TRBJ1-3; D gene ambiguous. The CDR3 has 12 amino acids. The V gene lost 4 bases and the J gene lost 2 bases, with 3 bases spanning the gap. The CDR3 here is CASSSAGNTIYF. In DNA form, the CDR3 reads TGTGCCAGCAGTTCTGCTGGAAACACCATATATTTT.

The rearrangement uses TRBV10-3 and TRBJ1-2, with D maybe TRBD1 (5 bases). Germline assignment: CDR1 ENHRY and CDR2 SYGVKD. V gave up 0 bases and J gave up 0 bases, with 11 bases separating them. This CDR3 is 16 amino acids long. CDR3 sequence reads: CAISESGGTTNYGYTF. For the CDR3, the DNA is TGTGCCATCAGTGAGTCGGGGGGGACGACTAACTATGGCTACACCTTC.

The chain couples TRBV2 to TRBJ1-3, with 7 bases aligning to TRBD1. The CDR3 is 14 amino acids. Germline loops: CDR1 SNHLY, CDR2 FYNNEI. The junction had 3 bases not matched to a gene; V was cut back by 6 bases and J by 1 base. CDR3 in amino acids: CASSRQGSGNTIYF. DNA for the CDR3: TGTGCCAGCAGCCGACAGGGTTCTGGAAACACCATATATTTT.

V is TRBV27 and J is TRBJ1-1, with 10 positions matching TRBD1. This CDR3 has 13 residues. From germline, CDR1 is MNHEY and CDR2 SMNVEV (reference sequence). J gave up 5 bases and V 6 bases, and 3 bases lay outside the gene matches. This chain's CDR3 is CASRGQGRTEAFF. The DNA of the CDR3 is TGTGCCAGCAGGGGACAGGGGAGGACTGAAGCTTTCTTT.

V gene TRBV29-1 combines with J gene TRBJ2-3; D remains unclear. V was cut by 8 bases and J by 0 bases, with 12 bases left in between. The CDR3 extends over 13 amino acids. Per germline, CDR1 SQVTM and CDR2 ANQGSEA. Written as DNA, the CDR3 is TGCAGCAGCTGGGCCTCTAGCACAGATACGCAGTATTTT. It encodes CSSWASSTDTQYF.

CDR3 residues: CSGRQGQETQYF. The CDR3 nucleotides read TGCAGCGGTCGGCAGGGGCAAGAGACCCAGTACTTC. The rearrangement joins TRBV29-1 to TRBJ2-5; a weak D match, TRBD1 (6 bases). The CDR3 loop spans 12 amino acids. The germline CDR1 and CDR2 sequences are SQVTM and ANQGSEA. V dropped 7 bases and J dropped 2 bases, with 11 bases sitting between them.

The chain is built from TRBV18 and TRBJ2-7, with TRBD2 as a possible D gene (6 bases). The CDR3 is 13 amino acids. The V gene's germline CDR1 is KGHSH and CDR2 LQKENI. Trimming stripped 3 bases from V and 6 bases from J, with 12 bases between. The CDR3 spells CASSPGGLLEQYF. In DNA form, the CDR3 reads TGTGCCAGCTCACCGGGGGGACTCCTCGAGCAGTACTTC. Looking up the rest from reference TRBV18 and TRBJ2-7 gives the full variable domain: NAGVMQNPRHLVRRRGQEARLRCSPMKGHSHVYWYRQLPEEGLKFMVYLQKENIIDESGMPKERFSAEFPKEGPSILRIQQVVRGDSAAYFCASSPGGLLEQYFGPGTRLTVT.

This clone was observed once. The chain carries TRBV19 and TRBJ2-1; either TRBD1 or TRBD2 may supply D (5 bases each). The CDR3 runs to 16 residues. V lost 1 base, J lost 5 bases, and 15 bases lay in between. CDR1 is LNHDA, CDR2 SQIVND, per germline (reference sequence). The CDR3 is CASSIARWGTHNEQFF. In DNA, the CDR3 is TGTGCCAGTAGTATAGCTCGGTGGGGGACCCACAATGAGCAGTTCTTC.